Listed here are 21 T cell receptor beta chains from one sample, sequenced in a study of spatial heterogeneity in lung cancer. Time point here: sample taken at primary tumor resection. In TCRdb, the 5' RACE reads were re-called with MiXCR into one record per CDR3 protein. The table shows about 92,000 distinct CDR3 sequences, with about 12% occurring only once. This sample comprised PBMCs, obtained at surgery. The receptors were sampled from a male donor with early-stage non-small cell lung cancer.

This chain links TRBV27 with TRBJ2-5; 11 bases are shared with TRBD1. The CDR3 runs 19 residues. J was trimmed by 4 bases and V by 3 bases; bases with no gene match: 16. CDR1 and CDR2 (germline): MNHEY, SMNVEV (reference sequence). CDR3 nucleotide sequence: TGTGCCAGCAGTTTTGGGTGGACAGGGGGCCCCTTTACGTTAGAGACCCAGTACTTC. Protein: CASSFGWTGGPFTLETQYF.

V is TRBV20-1 and J is TRBJ1-4; D might be TRBD1 (5 bases). Germline CDR1 DFQATT, CDR2 SNEGSKA (reference sequence). This CDR3 spans 13 amino acids. Trimming pared 3 bases from V and 6 bases from J, leaving 11 bases between. CDR3 nucleotides: TGCAGTGCTAGTCGGGGGAGGTATGAAAAACTGTTTTTT. This encodes CSASRGRYEKLFF.

The V gene is TRBV24-1, the J gene TRBJ2-7; 9 nucleotides align to TRBD1. Unmatched junction bases numbered 4, after V lost 3 bases and J lost 5 bases. CDR1 and CDR2 (germline): KGHDR, SFDVKD. The CDR3 length is 14 residues. The CDR3 DNA sequence: TGTGCCACCAGTGATCCGGACAGGGGTCACGAGCAGTACTTC. Amino acids: CATSDPDRGHEQYF.

This clonotype was seen only a few times. The rearrangement joins TRBV7-2 to TRBJ1-5; D remains ambiguous. Trimming took 2 bases from V and 2 from J, leaving 7 bases between them. Germline V lookup: CDR1 SGHTA, CDR2 FQGNSA. The CDR3 is made up of 14 amino acids. This chain's CDR3 is CASSLYGGNQPQHF. The CDR3 DNA reads TGTGCCAGCAGCTTATACGGGGGCAATCAGCCCCAGCATTTT.

V is TRBV6-2 or TRBV6-3 and J is TRBJ2-5; no reliable D call. The germline gives CDR1 MNHEY, CDR2 SVGEGT. The CDR3 spans 16 residues. V shed 5 bases and J shed 5 bases, with 21 bases lying between them. This CDR3 reads CASSRDRADDGETQYF. The CDR3, as DNA: TGTGCCAGCAGTAGGGATCGGGCGGACGACGGGGAGACCCAGTACTTC.

This clonotype was observed a few times. The rearrangement joins TRBV12-3 or TRBV12-4 to TRBJ2-1; D call uncertain. The CDR3 extends over 12 amino acids. Trimming took off 0 bases at V and 8 bases at J, with 5 bases between the two ends. The CDR3 is CASSLAGDEQFF. The CDR3 coding sequence is TGTGCCAGCAGTTTAGCGGGCGATGAGCAGTTCTTC.

This clonotype appeared a few times. The gene calls are TRBV20-1 and TRBJ1-4; D is undetermined. This CDR3 spans 17 amino acids. CDR1 is DFQATT, CDR2 SNEGSKA, per germline (reference sequence). Trimming shortened V by 0 bases and J by 0 bases, and 14 bases separated the two germline ends. For the CDR3, the DNA is TGCAGTGCTAGAGATACCAAACTACCAGCAACTAATGAAAAACTGTTTTTT. This codes for CSARDTKLPATNEKLFF.

In this sample, this clonotype turned up once. This may come from a read error, since a much larger clone is one base off. This sequence joins TRBV7-3 and TRBJ1-2; tentatively, D is TRBD1 (6 bases). The V end lost 5 bases, the J end lost 8 bases, and 15 bases lay between the germline ends. The germline V gene encodes CDR1 SGHTA and CDR2 FQGTGA. This CDR3 has 13 amino acids. The CDR3 here is CASSVINRVGYTF. For the CDR3, the DNA is TGTGCCAGCAGCGTAATCAACAGGGTCGGCTACACCTTC.

The V call is TRBV28, the J call TRBJ2-2; D is unresolved. Per the germline V gene, CDR1 is MDHEN and CDR2 is SYDVKM. The germline V and J ends were trimmed by 1 base and 4 bases, with 4 bases remaining between them. The CDR3 has 13 residues. CDR3 coding DNA: TGTGCCAGCAGTTTATTGACCACCGGGGAGCTGTTTTTT. Encoded protein: CASSLLTTGELFF.

This rearrangement joins TRBV7-3 to TRBJ2-2, with D unclear. The CDR3 extends over 16 amino acids. The germline CDR1 and CDR2 sequences are SGHTA and FQGTGA. The V end lost 4 bases, the J end lost 7 bases, and 19 bases lay between the germline ends. The CDR3 DNA is TGTGCCAGCAGCTGGCCCGGGTCCCCGAAGGACGGGGAGCTGTTTTTT. It yields the protein CASSWPGSPKDGELFF.

The chain uses TRBV20-1 and TRBJ1-5; tentatively, D is TRBD1 (6 bases). The V end was cut by 0 bases, the J end by 5 bases, with 8 bases between. Germline V gene sequence: CDR1 DFQATT, CDR2 SNEGSKA (reference sequence). This CDR3 is 13 amino acids long. The CDR3 sequence is CSARDQGYQPQHF. In DNA, the CDR3 is TGCAGTGCTAGAGACCAGGGGTATCAGCCCCAGCATTTT.

This rearrangement joins TRBV11-2 to TRBJ2-5; no definite D call. CDR1 is SGHAT and CDR2 is FQNNGV in the germline V gene. The CDR3 totals 15 residues. The V gene lost 4 bases and the J gene lost 5 bases, with 17 bases spanning the gap. The CDR3 loop is CASSSLSPLDETQYF. The CDR3 nucleotides are TGTGCCAGCAGCTCCCTCTCTCCACTCGACGAGACCCAGTACTTC.

This clonotype was recorded at least ten times. The V and J genes are TRBV5-6 and TRBJ1-5, with 7 bases fitting TRBD1. With 4 bases clipped from V and 2 bases from J, the junction kept 9 bases outside the gene matches. The length of the CDR3 is 16 residues. CDR1 is SGHDT and CDR2 is YYEEEE in the germline V gene. Here the CDR3 reads CASSPMGQGGNQPQHF. The DNA of the CDR3 is TGTGCCAGCAGCCCGATGGGGCAGGGGGGCAATCAGCCCCAGCATTTT.

This chain uses TRBV2 with TRBJ2-7, with 7 bases lining up with TRBD1. V gave up 3 bases and J gave up 3 bases; unmatched junction bases: 2. The CDR3 totals 13 residues. Germline V gene sequence: CDR1 SNHLY, CDR2 FYNNEI. The CDR3 nucleotides read TGTGCCAGCAGTGACGACAGGGACTACGAGCAGTACTTC. This translates into CASSDDRDYEQYF.

This clonotype was seen at least ten times. V is TRBV7-2 and J is TRBJ2-1; 13 bases are a match to TRBD2. Per the germline V gene, CDR1 is SGHTA and CDR2 is FQGNSA. This CDR3 spans 15 amino acids. With 4 bases clipped from V and 9 bases from J, the junction kept 6 bases outside the gene matches. CDR3 sequence reads: CASSSGLAGVSEQFF. The CDR3 DNA is TGTGCCAGCAGCTCAGGACTAGCGGGAGTTAGTGAGCAGTTCTTC. Full variable domain (rest looked up from reference TRBV7-2 and TRBJ2-1): GAGVSQSPSNKVTEKGKDVELRCDPISGHTALYWYRQSLGQGLEFLIYFQGNSAPDKSGLPSDRFSAERTGGSVSTLTIQRTQQEDSAVYLCASSSGLAGVSEQFFGPGTRLTVL.

CDR3: CASSYTTGTGGNSPLHF. For the CDR3, the DNA is TGTGCCAGCAGTTATACCACCGGGACAGGGGGGAATTCACCCCTCCACTTT. V is TRBV27 and J is TRBJ1-6; TRBD1 matches at 11 bases. V was pared by 4 bases and J by 7 bases, with 9 bases of the junction left unmatched. The CDR3 runs to 17 residues. The germline V gene encodes CDR1 MNHEY and CDR2 SMNVEV (reference sequence).

This clonotype was seen at least ten times. The chain combines TRBV4-2 with TRBJ2-2; 8 bases fit TRBD2. Germline loops: CDR1 LGHNA, CDR2 YNFKEQ. This CDR3 comprises 17 residues. The ends lost 1 base at V and 4 bases at J; junction bases unmatched: 8. For the CDR3, the DNA is TGTGCCAGCAGCCAAGGAATCAAGCGGGAGCCCACCGGGGAGCTGTTTTTT. It codes for CASSQGIKREPTGELFF.

This clonotype was picked up a small number of times. The chain carries TRBV6-2 or TRBV6-3 and TRBJ1-1, with D uncertain. The CDR3 totals 13 residues. Trimming cost V 5 bases and J 1 base, with 8 bases left between them. CDR1 MNHEY and CDR2 SVGEGT come from the germline V gene. The CDR3 bases are TGTGCCAGCAGTCAAAGTGGGAACACTGAAGCTTTCTTT. Its translation: CASSQSGNTEAFF.

There are a few counts of this clonotype. The chain carries TRBV7-3 and TRBJ2-1; 10 bases line up with TRBD1. The germline V gene encodes CDR1 SGHTA and CDR2 FQGTGA. Trimming removed 5 bases from V and 4 bases from J; junction bases left unmatched: 8. This CDR3 has 16 amino acids. CDR3 DNA sequence: TGTGCCAGCAGCGAACCGGGACAGGGGACTTACAATGAGCAGTTCTTC. It codes for CASSEPGQGTYNEQFF. Full variable domain (outside the CDR3, taken from reference TRBV7-3 and TRBJ2-1): GAGVSQTPSNKVTEKGKYVELRCDPISGHTALYWYRQSLGQGPEFLIYFQGTGAADDSGLPNDRFFAVRPEGSVSTLKIQRTERGDSAVYLCASSEPGQGTYNEQFFGPGTRLTVL.

This clonotype was detected ten times or more. The chain recombines TRBV12-3 or TRBV12-4 with TRBJ1-1; D remains ambiguous. Trimming took off 6 bases at V and 6 bases at J, with 8 bases between the two ends. The CDR3 is 11 residues long. The CDR3 sequence is CASRRDPEAFF. The CDR3 DNA reads as TGTGCCAGCAGAAGAGACCCTGAAGCTTTCTTT.

The chain employs TRBV5-1 and TRBJ1-5; no reliable D call. V was shortened by 4 bases and J by 0 bases, with 11 bases between the two germline ends. This CDR3 has 15 amino acids. Germline V gives CDR1 SGHRS, CDR2 YFSETQ. This chain's CDR3 is CASSLDGGSNQPQHF. Here the CDR3 DNA reads TGCGCCAGCAGCCTGGACGGCGGTAGCAATCAGCCCCAGCATTTT.